The entry below gives a single T cell receptor beta chain sequence along with its context. Its specificity is unknown. The data stem from a study of lymphopenia after photon versus proton radiotherapy. Broader study findings: Post-nadir diversity loss with photons came from oligoclonal expansion, particularly CD8+ Temra cells. Larger post-nadir TCR diversity loss correlated inversely with survival in deceased patients.

This CDR3 contains 11 residues. Germline lookup yields CDR1 DFQATT and CDR2 SNEGSKA (reference sequence). V lost 6 bases and J 9 bases, leaving 15 bases between the germline ends. Profiling relied on immunoSEQ multiplex PCR, and the TCRdb table lists in-frame clones only, not all of them. The sample contains tens of thousands of clones, roughly 94% of which appear only once. This chain connects TRBV20-1 to TRBJ2-7; D uncertain. This specimen was peripheral blood, taken from a patient treated with photon-based radiotherapy. This TCR was recovered from a woman in her forties or fifties with cholangiocarcinoma. CDR3 sequence: CSAYLGFAQYF. In DNA, the CDR3 is TGCAGTGCCTACCTGGGGTTCGCGCAGTACTTC.